This TCR beta chain was documented in a study of T cell repertoires in cytomegalovirus infection. On the study more broadly: Evidence of both CMV infection and a matching HLA type came from public TCR beta signatures. Notes on the study in general: The study identified carriers of CMV plus the relevant HLA from cumulative public TCR beta family frequency. HLA-C-restricted CMV-specific TCR beta clonotypes were dominant in the ex vivo response.

A note on this clonotype: Its antigen remains unidentified.

TCRdb re-called the reads with MiXCR, one entry per CDR3 protein. This table has around 120,000 distinct CDR3 sequences, 8% to 9% appearing once. V shed 6 bases and J 4 bases; nucleotides not matched to a gene: 6. The CDR3 length is 14 residues. The germline V gene has CDR1 MDHEN and CDR2 SYDVKM. This sequence joins TRBV28 and TRBJ2-7; 10 bases map to TRBD1. Sequenced sample: PBMCs. The sequence was collected from a human donor in good health (CMV status not recorded). Some clones in this sample may be carry-over from other donors' samples. CDR3 loop: CASSKTGGKYEQYF. CDR3 nucleotides: TGTGCCAGCAGCAAGACAGGGGGCAAATACGAGCAGTACTTC. Full variable domain (outside the CDR3, taken from reference TRBV28 and TRBJ2-7): DVKVTQSSRYLVKRTGEKVFLECVQDMDHENMFWYRQDPGLGLRLIYFSYDVKMKEKGDIPEGYSVSREKKERFSLILESASTNQTSMYLCASSKTGGKYEQYFGPGTRLTVT.